The sequence of this TCR beta chain was determined in a study of blood T cells in healthy people across ages. Study observations and caveats: It was held that the diversity estimates obtained from one million T cells were underestimates.

With a J-beta primer mix and a sample-barcoded 5' primer, a second PCR ran about 6 to 11 cycles. A tag from a template-switch adaptor with 12 random nucleotides marked each cDNA molecule. TCRdb re-called the 5' RACE reads with MiXCR, one entry per CDR3 protein. The table has approximately 880,000 distinct CDR3 sequences, around 48% seen once. V shed 5 bases, J shed 2 bases, and the junction held 8 bases outside the gene matches. The CDR3 runs to 15 residues. Per the germline V gene, CDR1 is SGHAT and CDR2 is FQNNGV. Every sample had a minimum of 6 million PBMCs isolated. There are a few counts of this clonotype. Its target is not known.

The sequence was obtained from a man under 40 in good health. The V call is TRBV11-2, the J call TRBJ2-7; TRBD1 matches at 8 bases. The sequenced material came from blood. The CDR3 region has the DNA TGTGCCAGCAGCGGAGCTCTGGGACAGGCCTACGAGCAGTACTTC. Translated, it gives CASSGALGQAYEQYF.